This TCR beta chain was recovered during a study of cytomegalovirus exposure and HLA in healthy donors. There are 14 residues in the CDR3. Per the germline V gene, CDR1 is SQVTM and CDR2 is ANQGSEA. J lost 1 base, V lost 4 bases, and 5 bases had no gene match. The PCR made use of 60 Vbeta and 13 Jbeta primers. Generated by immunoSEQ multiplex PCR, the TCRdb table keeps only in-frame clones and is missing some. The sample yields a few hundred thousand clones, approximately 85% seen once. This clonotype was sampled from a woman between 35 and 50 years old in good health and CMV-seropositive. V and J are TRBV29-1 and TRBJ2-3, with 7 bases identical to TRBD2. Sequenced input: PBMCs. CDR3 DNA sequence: TGCAGCGTTGCAAGCCGGGGGGGCACAGATACGCAGTATTTT. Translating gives CSVASRGGTDTQYF.